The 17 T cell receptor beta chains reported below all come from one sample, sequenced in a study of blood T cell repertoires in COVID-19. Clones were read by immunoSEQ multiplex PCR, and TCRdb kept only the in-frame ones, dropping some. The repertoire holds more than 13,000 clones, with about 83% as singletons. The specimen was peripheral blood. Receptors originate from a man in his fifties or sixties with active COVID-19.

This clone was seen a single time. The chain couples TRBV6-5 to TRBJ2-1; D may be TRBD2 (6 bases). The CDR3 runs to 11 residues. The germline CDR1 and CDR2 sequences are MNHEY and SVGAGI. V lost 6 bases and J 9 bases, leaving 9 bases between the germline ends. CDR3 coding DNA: TGTGCCAGCAGAGTCGGGAGTGAGCAGTTCTTC. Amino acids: CASRVGSEQFF.

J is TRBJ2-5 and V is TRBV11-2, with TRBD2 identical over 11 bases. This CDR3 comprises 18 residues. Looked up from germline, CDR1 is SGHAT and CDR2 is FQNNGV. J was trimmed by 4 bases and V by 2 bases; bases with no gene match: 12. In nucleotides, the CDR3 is TGTGCCAGCAGCTTATGTCACCTAGCGGGAGGCTCTATAGAGACCCAGTACTTC. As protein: CASSLCHLAGGSIETQYF. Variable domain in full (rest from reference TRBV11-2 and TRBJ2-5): EAGVAQSPRYKIIEKRQSVAFWCNPISGHATLYWYQQILGQGPKLLIQFQNNGVVDDSQLPKDRFSAERLKGVDSTLKIQPAKLEDSAVYLCASSLCHLAGGSIETQYFGPGTRLLVL.

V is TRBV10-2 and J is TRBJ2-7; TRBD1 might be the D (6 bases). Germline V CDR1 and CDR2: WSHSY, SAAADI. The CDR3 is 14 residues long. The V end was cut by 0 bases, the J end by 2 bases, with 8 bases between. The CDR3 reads CASSESWGPYEQYF. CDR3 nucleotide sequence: TGCGCCAGCAGTGAGTCGTGGGGGCCCTACGAGCAGTACTTC.

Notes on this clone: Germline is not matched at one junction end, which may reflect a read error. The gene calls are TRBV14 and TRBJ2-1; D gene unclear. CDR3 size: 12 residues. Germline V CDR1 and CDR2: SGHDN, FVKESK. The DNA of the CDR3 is TGTGCCAGCAGCCAAGATCGACTGCACTCCCTCTTC. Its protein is CASSQDRLHSLF.

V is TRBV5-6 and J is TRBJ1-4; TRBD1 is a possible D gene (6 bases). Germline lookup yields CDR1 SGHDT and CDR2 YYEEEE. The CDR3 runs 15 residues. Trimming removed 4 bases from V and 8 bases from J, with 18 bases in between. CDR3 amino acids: CASSPNTGMREKLFF. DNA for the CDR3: TGTGCCAGCAGCCCTAATACAGGGATGAGGGAAAAACTGTTTTTT.

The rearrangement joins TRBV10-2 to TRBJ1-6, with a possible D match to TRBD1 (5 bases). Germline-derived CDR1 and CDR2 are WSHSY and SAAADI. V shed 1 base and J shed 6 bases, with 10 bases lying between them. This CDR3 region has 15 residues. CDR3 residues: CASSEFRGVNSPLHF. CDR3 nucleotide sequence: TGCGCCAGCAGTGAGTTCCGGGGGGTTAATTCACCCCTCCACTTT.

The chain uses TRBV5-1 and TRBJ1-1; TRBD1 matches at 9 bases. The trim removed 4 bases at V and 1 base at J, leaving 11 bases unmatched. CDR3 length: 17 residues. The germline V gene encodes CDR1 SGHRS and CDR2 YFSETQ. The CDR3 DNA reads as TGCGCCAGCAGCCAAAGACAGGGGGTATTGGAGAACACTGAAGCTTTCTTT. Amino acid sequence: CASSQRQGVLENTEAFF.

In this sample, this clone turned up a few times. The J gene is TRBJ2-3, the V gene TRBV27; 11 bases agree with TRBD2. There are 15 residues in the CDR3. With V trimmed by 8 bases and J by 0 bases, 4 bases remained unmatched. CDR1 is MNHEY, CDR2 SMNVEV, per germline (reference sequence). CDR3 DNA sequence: TGTGCCAGCTCGTGGACTAGCGGGAGCACAGATACGCAGTATTTT. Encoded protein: CASSWTSGSTDTQYF.

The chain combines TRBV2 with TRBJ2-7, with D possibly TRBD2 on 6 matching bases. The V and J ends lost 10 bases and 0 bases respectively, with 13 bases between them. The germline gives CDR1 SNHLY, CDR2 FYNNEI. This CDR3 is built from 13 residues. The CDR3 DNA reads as TGTGCCATCATGGGGCGGGACTCCTACGAGCAGTACTTC. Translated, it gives CAIMGRDSYEQYF.

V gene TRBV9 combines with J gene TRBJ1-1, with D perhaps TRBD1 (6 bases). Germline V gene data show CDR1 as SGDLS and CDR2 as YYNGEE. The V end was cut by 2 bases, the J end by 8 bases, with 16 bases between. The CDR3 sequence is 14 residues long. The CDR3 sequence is CASSVAGARSEAFF. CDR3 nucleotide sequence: TGTGCCAGCAGCGTTGCGGGGGCACGTTCCGAAGCTTTCTTT.

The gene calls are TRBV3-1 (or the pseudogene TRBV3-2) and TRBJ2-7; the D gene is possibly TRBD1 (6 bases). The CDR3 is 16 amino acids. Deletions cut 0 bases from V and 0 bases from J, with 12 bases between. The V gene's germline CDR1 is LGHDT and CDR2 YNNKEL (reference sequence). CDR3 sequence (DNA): TGTGCCAGCAGCCAAGATGGGGGCGGCAGCTCCTACGAGCAGTACTTC. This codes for CASSQDGGGSSYEQYF.

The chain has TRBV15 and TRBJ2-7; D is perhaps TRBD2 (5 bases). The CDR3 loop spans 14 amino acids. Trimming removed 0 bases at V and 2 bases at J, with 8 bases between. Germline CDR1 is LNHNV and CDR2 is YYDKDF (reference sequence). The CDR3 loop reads CATSRDRGAYEQYF. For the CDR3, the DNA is TGTGCCACCAGCAGAGATCGGGGAGCCTACGAGCAGTACTTC.

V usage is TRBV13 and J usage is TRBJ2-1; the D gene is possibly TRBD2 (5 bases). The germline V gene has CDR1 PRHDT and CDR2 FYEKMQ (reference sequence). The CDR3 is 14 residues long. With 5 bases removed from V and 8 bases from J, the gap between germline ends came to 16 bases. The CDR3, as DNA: TGTGCCAGCAGCCCAGGATCCGGGGTGGATGAGCAGTTCTTC. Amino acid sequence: CASSPGSGVDEQFF.

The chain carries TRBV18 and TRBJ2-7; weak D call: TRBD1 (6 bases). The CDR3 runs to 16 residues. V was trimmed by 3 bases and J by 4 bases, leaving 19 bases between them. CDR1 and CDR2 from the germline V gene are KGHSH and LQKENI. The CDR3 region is CASSPTLGGSGYEQYF. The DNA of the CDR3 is TGTGCCAGCTCACCGACCCTAGGGGGTAGTGGGTACGAGCAGTACTTC.

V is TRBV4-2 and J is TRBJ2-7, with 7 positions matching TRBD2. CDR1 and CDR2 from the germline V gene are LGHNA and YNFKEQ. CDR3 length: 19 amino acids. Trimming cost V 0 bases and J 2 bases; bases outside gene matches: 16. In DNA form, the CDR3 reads TGTGCCAGCAGCCAAGAGCGAAATTTTGTAGCGGGTCCCCCCTACGAGCAGTACTTC. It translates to CASSQERNFVAGPPYEQYF.

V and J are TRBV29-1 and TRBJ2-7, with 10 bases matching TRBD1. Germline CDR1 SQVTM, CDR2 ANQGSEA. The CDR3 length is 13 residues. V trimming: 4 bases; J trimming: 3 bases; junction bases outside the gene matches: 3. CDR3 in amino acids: CSVVWDRGYEQYF. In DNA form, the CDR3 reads TGCAGCGTTGTCTGGGACAGGGGCTACGAGCAGTACTTC.

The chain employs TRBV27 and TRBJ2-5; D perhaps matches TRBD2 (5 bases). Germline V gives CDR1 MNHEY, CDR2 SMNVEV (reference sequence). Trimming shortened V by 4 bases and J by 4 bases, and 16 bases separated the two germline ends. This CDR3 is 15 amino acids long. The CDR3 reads CASSSTGLATETQYF. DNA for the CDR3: TGTGCCAGCAGTTCAACGGGCCTAGCAACAGAGACCCAGTACTTC.